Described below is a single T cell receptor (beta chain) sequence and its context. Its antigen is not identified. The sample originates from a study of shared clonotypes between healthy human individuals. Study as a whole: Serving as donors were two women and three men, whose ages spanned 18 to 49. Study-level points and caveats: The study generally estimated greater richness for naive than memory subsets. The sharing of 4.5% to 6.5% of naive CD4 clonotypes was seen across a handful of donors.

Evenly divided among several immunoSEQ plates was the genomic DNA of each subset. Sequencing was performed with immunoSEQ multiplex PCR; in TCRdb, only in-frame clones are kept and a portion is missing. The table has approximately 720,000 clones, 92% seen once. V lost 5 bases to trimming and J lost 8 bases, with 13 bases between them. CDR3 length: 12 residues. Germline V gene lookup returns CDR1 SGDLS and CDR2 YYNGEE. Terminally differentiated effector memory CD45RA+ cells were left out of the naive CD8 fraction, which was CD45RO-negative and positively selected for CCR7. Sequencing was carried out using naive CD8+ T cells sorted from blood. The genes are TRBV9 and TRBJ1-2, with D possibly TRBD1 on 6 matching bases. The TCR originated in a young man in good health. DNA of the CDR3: TGTGCCAGCAGTGACAGGCTCCGAGGCTACACCTTC. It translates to CASSDRLRGYTF.